This T cell receptor (beta chain) emerged from a study of blood T cell repertoires in COVID-19. On the study more broadly: Italy, Spain and the United States were the sources of the convalescent and acute COVID-19 samples. Sample material is recorded as cDNA or gDNA derived from T cells, B-cell-depleted T cells, or PBMCs.

Per the original methods: Cell counts per sample came from amplifying reference gene primers. Generated by immunoSEQ multiplex PCR, the TCRdb table keeps only in-frame clones and is missing some. V and J calls and clone size are given by that table; D and trimming were obtained from the DNA. This sample has nearly 200,000 clones, with about 86% found just once. Sequencing input: peripheral blood. This TCR derives from a woman aged 70 to 79 with acute or convalescent COVID-19.

The DNA for the CDR3 is TGTGCCAGCAGCTTGGGGGGCGGTACTGGGAGCACAGATACGCAGTATTTT. It translates to CASSLGGGTGSTDTQYF. The J gene is TRBJ2-3, the V gene TRBV5-8, with D perhaps matching TRBD1 (5 bases). There are 17 residues in the CDR3. Germline V CDR1 and CDR2: SGHTS, YDEGEE. V was cut by 0 bases and J by 0 bases, with 14 bases left in between.